This TCR beta chain emerged from a study of CD8 T cells in ankylosing spondylitis. General observations from the study: Reported data indicate significant enrichment of disease-linked clones within matched ankylosing spondylitis synovial fluid. Disease-linked clones displayed a CD8+ phenotype and appeared relatively rarely in peripheral blood. Blood of patients with ankylosing spondylitis appeared to be characterized by a TCR beta motif of several highly homologous variants.

On this clonotype: As yet, its antigen is unknown.

TCRdb reprocessed the 5' RACE reads with MiXCR, giving one entry per CDR3 protein. This table holds around 390,000 distinct CDR3 sequences, 20% to 25% found once. The V segment lost 3 bases and the J segment 5 bases; nucleotides outside the gene matches: 8. The CDR3 consists of 15 residues. Germline CDR1 reads LNHDA; CDR2 reads SQIVND (reference sequence). The sequenced sample consisted of blood, either unsorted or a sorted T cell fraction (not recorded which). This rearrangement joins TRBV19 to TRBJ2-3, with 7 bases matching TRBD1. The TCR originated in a male donor with ankylosing spondylitis. Here the CDR3 reads CASSIGPRGIDTQYF. In DNA form, the CDR3 reads TGTGCCAGTAGTATTGGTCCCAGGGGGATAGATACGCAGTATTTT.